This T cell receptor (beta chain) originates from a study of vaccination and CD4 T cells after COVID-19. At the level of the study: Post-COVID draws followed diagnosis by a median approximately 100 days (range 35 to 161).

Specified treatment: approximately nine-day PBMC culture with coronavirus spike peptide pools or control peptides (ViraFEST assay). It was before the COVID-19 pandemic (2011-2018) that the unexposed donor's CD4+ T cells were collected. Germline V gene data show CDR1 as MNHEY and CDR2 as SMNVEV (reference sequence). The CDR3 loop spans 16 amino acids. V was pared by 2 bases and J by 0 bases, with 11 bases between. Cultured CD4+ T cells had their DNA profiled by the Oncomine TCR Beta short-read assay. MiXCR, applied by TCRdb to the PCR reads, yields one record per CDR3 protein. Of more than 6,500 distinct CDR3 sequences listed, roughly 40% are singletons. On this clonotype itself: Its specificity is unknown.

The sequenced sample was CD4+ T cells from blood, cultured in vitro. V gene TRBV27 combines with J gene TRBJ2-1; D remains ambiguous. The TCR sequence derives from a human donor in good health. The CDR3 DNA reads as TGTGCCAGCAGTTTACTCGATAGGAACTCCTACAATGAGCAGTTCTTC. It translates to CASSLLDRNSYNEQFF.